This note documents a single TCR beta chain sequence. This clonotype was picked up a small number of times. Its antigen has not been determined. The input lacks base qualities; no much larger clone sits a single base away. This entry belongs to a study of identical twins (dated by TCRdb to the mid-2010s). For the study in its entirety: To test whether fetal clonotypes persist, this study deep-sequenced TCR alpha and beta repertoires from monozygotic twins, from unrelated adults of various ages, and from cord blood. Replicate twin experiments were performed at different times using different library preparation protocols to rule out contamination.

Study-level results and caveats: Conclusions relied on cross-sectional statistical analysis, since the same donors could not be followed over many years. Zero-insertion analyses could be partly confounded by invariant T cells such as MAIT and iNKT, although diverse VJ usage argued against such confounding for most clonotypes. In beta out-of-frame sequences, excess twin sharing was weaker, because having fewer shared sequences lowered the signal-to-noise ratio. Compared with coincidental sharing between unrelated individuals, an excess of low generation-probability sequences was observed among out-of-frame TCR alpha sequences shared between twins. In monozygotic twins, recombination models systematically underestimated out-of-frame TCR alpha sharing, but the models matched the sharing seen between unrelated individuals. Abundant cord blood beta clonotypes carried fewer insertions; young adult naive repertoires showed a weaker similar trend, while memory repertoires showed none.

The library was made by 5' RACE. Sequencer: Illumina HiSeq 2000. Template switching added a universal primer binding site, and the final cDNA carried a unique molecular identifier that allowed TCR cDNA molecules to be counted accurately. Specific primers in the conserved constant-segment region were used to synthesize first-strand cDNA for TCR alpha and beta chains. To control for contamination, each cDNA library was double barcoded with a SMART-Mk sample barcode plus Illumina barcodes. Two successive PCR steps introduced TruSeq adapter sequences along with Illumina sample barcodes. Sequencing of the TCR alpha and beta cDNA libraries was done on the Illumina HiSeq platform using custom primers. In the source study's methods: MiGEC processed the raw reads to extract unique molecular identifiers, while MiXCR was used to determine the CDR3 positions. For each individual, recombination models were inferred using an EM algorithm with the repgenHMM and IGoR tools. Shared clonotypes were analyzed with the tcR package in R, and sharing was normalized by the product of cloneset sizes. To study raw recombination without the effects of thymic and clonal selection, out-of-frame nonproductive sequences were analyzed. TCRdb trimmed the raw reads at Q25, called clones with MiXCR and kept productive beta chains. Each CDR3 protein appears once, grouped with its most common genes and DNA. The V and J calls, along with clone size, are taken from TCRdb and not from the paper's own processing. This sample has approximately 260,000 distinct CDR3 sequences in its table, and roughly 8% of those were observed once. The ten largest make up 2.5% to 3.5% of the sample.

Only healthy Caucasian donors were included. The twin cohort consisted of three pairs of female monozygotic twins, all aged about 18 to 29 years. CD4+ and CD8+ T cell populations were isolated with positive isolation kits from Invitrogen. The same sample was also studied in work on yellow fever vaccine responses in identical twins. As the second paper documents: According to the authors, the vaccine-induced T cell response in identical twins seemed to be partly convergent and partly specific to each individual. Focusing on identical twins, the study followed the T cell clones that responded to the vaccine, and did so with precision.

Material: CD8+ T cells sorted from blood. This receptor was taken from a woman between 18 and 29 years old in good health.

In nucleotides, the sequence is TGTGCCAGCAGTGAGTGGGCTAACAATGAGCAGTTCTTC. This is translated as CASSEWANNEQFF. The sequence links TRBV2 to TRBJ2-1, with no reliable assignment of the D segment. The CDR3 runs 13 residues from the cysteine to the phenylalanine. CDR3 DNA only is kept here, 39 bases in frame from base 1. In the germline V gene, CDR1 corresponds to SNHLY and CDR2 to FYNNEI. V loses 3 bases of germline sequence and J loses 5 bases, and the interval between the two ends is 8 bases.